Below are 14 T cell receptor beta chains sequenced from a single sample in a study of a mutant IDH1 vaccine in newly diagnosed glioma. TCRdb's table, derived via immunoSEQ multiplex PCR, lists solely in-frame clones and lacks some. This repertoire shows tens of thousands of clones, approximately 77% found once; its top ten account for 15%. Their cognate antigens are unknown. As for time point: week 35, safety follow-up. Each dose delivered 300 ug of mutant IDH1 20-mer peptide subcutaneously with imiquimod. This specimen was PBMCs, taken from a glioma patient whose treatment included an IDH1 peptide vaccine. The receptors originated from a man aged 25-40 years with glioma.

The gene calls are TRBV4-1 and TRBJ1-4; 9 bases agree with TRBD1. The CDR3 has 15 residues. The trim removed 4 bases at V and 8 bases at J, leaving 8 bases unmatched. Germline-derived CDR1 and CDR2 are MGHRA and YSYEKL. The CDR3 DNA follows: TGCGCCAGCAGCCCGCCGGGACAGGGCGACGAAAAACTGTTTTTT. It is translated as CASSPPGQGDEKLFF.

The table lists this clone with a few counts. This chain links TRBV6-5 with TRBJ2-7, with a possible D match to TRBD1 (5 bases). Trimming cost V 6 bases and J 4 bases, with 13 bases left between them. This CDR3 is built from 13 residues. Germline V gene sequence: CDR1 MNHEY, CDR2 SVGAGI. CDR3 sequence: CASRRTSNYEQYF. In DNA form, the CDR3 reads TGTGCCAGCAGAAGGACAAGCAATTACGAGCAGTACTTC.

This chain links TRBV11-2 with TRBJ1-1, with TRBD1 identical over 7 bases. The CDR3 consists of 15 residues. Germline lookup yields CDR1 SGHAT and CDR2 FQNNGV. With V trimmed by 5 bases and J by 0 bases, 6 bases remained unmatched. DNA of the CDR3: TGTGCCAGCAGCCGGGCGGGACAGTTGAACACTGAAGCTTTCTTT. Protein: CASSRAGQLNTEAFF.

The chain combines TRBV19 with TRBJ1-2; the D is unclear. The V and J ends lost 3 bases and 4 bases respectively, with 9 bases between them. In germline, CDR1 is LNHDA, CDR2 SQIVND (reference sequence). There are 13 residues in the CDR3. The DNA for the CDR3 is TGTGCCAGTAGTATTGAGGCAGCCTATGGCTACACCTTC. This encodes CASSIEAAYGYTF.

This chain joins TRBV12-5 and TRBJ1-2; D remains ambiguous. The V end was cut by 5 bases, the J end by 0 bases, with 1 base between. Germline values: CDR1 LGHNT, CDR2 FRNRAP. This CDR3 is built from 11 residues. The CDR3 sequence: CASGTNYGYTF. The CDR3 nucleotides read TGTGCTAGTGGTACTAACTATGGCTACACCTTC.

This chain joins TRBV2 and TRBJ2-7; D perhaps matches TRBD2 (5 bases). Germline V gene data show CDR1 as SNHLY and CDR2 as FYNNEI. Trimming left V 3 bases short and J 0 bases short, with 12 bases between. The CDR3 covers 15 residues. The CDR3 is CASSEGGFSSYEQYF. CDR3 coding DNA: TGTGCCAGCAGTGAGGGCGGGTTTAGCTCCTACGAGCAGTACTTC.

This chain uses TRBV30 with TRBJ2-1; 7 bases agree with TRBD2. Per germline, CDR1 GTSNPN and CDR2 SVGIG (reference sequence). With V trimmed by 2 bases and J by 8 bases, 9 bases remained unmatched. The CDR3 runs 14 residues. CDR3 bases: TGTGCCTGGAGTCTAGCGGAAAGTGAGGATGAGCAGTTCTTC. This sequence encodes CAWSLAESEDEQFF.

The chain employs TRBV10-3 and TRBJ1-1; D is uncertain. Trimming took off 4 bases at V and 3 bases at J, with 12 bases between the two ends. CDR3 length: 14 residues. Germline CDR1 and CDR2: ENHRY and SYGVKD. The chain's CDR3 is CAISGTASDTEAFF. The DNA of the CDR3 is TGTGCCATCAGTGGCACAGCCAGCGACACTGAAGCTTTCTTT.

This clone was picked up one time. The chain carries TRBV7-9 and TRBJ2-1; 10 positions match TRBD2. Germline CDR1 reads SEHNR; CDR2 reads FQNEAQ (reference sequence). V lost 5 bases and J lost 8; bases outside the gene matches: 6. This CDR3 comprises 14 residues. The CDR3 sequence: CASSVRTSGDEQFF. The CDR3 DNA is TGTGCCAGCAGCGTACGGACTAGCGGCGATGAGCAGTTCTTC.

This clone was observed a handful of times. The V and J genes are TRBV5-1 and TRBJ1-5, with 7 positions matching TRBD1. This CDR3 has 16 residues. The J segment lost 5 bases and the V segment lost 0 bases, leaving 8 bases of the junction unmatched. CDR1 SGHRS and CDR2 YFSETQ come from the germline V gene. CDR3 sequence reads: CASSLAGGEVHQPQHF. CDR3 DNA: TGCGCCAGCAGCTTGGCAGGGGGAGAGGTCCATCAGCCCCAGCATTTT.

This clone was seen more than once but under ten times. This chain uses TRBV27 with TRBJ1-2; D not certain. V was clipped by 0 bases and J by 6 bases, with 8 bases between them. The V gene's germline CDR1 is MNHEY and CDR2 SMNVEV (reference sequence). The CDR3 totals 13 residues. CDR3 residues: CASSLSQAHGYTF. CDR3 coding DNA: TGTGCCAGCAGTTTATCCCAGGCGCATGGCTACACCTTC.

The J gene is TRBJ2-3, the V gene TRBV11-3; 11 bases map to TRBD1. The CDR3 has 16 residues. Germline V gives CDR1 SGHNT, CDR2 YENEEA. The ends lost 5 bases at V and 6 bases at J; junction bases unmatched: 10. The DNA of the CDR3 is TGTGCCAGCAGCGCTGGGACAGGGGGTTTCACGGATACGCAGTATTTT. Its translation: CASSAGTGGFTDTQYF. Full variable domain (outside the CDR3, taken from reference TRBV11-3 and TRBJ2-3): EAGVVQSPRYKIIEKKQPVAFWCNPISGHNTLYWYLQNLGQGPELLIRYENEEAVDDSQLPKDRFSAERLKGVDSTLKIQPAELGDSAVYLCASSAGTGGFTDTQYFGPGTRLTVL.

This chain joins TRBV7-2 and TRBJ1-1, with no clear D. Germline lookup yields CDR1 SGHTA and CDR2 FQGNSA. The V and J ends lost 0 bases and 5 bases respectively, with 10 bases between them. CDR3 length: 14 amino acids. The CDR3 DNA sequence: TGTGCCAGCAGCTTAGCGGGCCCCTGGACTGAAGCTTTCTTT. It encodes CASSLAGPWTEAFF.

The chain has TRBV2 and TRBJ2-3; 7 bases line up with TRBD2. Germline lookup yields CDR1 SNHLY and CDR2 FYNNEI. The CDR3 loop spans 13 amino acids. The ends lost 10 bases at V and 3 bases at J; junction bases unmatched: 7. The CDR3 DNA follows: TGTGCCACCTGGGAGGGAGAGACAGATACGCAGTATTTT. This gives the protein CATWEGETDTQYF.